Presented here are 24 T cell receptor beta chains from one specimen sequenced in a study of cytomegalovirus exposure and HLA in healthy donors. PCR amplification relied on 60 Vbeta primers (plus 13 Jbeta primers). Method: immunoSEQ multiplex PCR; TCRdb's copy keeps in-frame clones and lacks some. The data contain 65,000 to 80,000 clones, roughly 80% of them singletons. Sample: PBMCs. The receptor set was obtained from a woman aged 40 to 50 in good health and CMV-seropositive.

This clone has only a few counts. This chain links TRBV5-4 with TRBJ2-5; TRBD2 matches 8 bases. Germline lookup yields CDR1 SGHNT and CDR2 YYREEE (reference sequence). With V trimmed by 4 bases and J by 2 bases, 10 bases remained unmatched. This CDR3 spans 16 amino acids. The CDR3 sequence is CASSPRQRGLQETQYF. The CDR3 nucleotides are TGTGCCAGCAGCCCCCGTCAGCGGGGGCTTCAAGAGACCCAGTACTTC. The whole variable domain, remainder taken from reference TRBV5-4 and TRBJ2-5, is ETGVTQSPTHLIKTRGQQVTLRCSSQSGHNTVSWYQQALGQGPQFIFQYYREEENGRGNFPPRFSGLQFPNYSSELNVNALELDDSALYLCASSPRQRGLQETQYFGPGTRLLVL.

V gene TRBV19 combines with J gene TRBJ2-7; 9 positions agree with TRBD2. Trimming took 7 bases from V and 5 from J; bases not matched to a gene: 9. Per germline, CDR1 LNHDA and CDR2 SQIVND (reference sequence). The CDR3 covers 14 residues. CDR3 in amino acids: CASTTAGGGNEQYF. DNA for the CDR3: TGTGCCAGTACTACAGCGGGAGGTGGCAACGAGCAGTACTTC.

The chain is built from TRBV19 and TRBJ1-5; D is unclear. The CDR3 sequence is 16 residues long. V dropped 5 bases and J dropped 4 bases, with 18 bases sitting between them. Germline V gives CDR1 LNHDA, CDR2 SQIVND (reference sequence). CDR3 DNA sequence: TGTGCCAGTAGTGTAATCCCGGGCCGGGGTAATCAGCCCCAGCATTTT. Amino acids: CASSVIPGRGNQPQHF.

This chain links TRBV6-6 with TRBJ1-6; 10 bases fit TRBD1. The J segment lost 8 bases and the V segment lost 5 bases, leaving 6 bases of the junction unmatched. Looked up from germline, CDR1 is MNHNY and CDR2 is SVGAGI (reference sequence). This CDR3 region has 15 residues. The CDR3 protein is CASSGLGQGDSPLHF. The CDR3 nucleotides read TGTGCCAGCAGTGGCCTCGGACAGGGGGATTCACCCCTCCACTTT.

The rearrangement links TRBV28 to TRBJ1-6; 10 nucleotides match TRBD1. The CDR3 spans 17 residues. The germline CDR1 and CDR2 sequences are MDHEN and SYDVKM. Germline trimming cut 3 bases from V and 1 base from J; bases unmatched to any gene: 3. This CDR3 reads CASSLTDRGSYNSPLHF. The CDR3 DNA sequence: TGTGCCAGCAGTTTGACGGACAGGGGGTCCTATAATTCACCCCTCCACTTT.

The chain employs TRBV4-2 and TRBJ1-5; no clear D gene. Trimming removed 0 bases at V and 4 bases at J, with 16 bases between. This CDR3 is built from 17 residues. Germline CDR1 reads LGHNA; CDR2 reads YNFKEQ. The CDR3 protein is CASSQEVGRTGNQPQHF. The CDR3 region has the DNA TGTGCCAGCAGCCAAGAGGTAGGCAGGACTGGGAATCAGCCCCAGCATTTT.

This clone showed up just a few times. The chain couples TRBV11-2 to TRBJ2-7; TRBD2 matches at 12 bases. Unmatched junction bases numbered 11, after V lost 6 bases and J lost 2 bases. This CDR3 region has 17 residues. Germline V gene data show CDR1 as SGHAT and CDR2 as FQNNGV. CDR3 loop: CASSFTSGGRYPYEQYF. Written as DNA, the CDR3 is TGTGCCAGCAGTTTTACTAGCGGGGGGCGGTATCCCTACGAGCAGTACTTC.

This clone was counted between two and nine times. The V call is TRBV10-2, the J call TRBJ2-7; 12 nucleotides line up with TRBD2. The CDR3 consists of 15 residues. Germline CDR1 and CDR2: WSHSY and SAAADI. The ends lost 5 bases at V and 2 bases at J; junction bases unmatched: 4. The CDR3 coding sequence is TGCGCCAGCAGTTCTGGACTAGCGGGACCCTACGAGCAGTACTTC. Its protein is CASSSGLAGPYEQYF.

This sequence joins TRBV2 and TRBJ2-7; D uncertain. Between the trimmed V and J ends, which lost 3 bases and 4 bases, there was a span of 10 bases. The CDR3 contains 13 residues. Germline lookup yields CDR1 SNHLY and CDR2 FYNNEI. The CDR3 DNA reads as TGTGCCAGCAGTGACAGGATTGATTACGAGCAGTACTTC. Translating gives CASSDRIDYEQYF.

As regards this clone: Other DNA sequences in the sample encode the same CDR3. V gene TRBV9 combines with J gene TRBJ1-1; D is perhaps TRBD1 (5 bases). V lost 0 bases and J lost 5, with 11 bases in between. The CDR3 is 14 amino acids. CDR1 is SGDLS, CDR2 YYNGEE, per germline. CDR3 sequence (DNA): TGTGCCAGCAGCGTAGTGGGGGGGGAAACTGAAGCTTTCTTT. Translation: CASSVVGGETEAFF.

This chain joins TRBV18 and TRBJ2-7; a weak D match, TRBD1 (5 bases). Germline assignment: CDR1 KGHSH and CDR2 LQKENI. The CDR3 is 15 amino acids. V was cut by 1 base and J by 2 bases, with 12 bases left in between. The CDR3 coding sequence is TGTGCCAGCTCACCACAGGGCCAGGGCCCCTACGAGCAGTACTTC. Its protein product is CASSPQGQGPYEQYF. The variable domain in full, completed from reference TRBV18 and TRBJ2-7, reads NAGVMQNPRHLVRRRGQEARLRCSPMKGHSHVYWYRQLPEEGLKFMVYLQKENIIDESGMPKERFSAEFPKEGPSILRIQQVVRGDSAAYFCASSPQGQGPYEQYFGPGTRLTVT.

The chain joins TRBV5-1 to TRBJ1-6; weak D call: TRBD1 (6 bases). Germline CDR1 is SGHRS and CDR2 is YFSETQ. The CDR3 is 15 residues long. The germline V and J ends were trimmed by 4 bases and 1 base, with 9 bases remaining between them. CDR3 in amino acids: CASSPGTSYNSPLHF. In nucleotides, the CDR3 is TGCGCCAGCAGCCCTGGGACATCCTATAATTCACCCCTCCACTTT.

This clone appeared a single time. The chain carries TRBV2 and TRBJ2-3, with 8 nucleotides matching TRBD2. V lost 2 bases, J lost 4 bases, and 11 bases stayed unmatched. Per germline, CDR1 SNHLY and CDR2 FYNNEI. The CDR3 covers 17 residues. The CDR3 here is CASSESYRGGYSDTQYF. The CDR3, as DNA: TGTGCCAGCAGTGAAAGTTATCGGGGGGGCTACTCAGATACGCAGTATTTT.

The CDR3, as DNA: TGCGCCAGCAGCGGCAGAACGGGGAACACTGAAGCTTTCTTT. Amino acid sequence: CASSGRTGNTEAFF. This chain links TRBV5-1 with TRBJ1-1, with unresolved D. This CDR3 spans 14 amino acids. The V end was cut by 4 bases, the J end by 1 base, with 11 bases between. The germline V gene encodes CDR1 SGHRS and CDR2 YFSETQ. Filled out from reference TRBV5-1 and TRBJ1-1, the complete variable domain reads KAGVTQTPRYLIKTRGQQVTLSCSPISGHRSVSWYQQTPGQGLQFLFEYFSETQRNKGNFPGRFSGRQFSNSRSEMNVSTLELGDSALYLCASSGRTGNTEAFFGQGTRLTVV.

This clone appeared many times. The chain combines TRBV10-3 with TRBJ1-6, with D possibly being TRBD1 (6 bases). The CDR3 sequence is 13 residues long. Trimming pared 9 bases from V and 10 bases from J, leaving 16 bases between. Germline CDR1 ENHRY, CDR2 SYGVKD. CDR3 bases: TGTGCCATTACCCAGGGGCAGCTCTCACCCCTCCACTTT. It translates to CAITQGQLSPLHF.

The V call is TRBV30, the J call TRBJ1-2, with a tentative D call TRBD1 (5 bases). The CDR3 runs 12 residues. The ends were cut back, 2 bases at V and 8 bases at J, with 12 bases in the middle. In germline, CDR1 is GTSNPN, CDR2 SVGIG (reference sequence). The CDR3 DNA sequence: TGTGCCTGGAGTCCGAACAGGAGCGGCTACACCTTC. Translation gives CAWSPNRSGYTF.

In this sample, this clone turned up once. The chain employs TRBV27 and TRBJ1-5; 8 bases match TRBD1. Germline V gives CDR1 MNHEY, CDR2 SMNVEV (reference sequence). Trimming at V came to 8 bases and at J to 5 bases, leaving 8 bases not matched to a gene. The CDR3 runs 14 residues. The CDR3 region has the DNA TGTGCCAGCGGAAGGACAGGGTCGGATCAGCCCCAGCATTTT. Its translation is CASGRTGSDQPQHF.

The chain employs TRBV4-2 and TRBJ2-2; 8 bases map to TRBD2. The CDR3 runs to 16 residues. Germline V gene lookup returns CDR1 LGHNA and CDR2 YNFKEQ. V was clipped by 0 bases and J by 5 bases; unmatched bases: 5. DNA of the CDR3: TGTGCCAGCAGCCAAGAGGCTAGCGGGTATACCGGGGAGCTGTTTTTT. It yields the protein CASSQEASGYTGELFF.

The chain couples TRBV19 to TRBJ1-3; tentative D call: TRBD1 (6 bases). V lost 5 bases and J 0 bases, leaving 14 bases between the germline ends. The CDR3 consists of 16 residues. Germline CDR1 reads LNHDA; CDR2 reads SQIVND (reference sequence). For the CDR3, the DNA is TGTGCCAGTAGTGAAATAACAGGGAGCTCTGGAAACACCATATATTTT. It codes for CASSEITGSSGNTIYF.

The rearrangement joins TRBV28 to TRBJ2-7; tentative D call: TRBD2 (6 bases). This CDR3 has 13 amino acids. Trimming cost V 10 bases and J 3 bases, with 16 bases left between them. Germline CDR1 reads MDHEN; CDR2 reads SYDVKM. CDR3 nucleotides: TGTGCCACCAGACTAGGGTCCCTCTACGAGCAGTACTTC. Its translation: CATRLGSLYEQYF.

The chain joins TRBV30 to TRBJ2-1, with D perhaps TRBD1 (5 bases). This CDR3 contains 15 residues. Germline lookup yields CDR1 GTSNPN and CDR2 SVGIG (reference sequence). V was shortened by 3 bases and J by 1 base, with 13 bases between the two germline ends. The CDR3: CAWRWGSMSYNEQFF. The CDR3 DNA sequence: TGTGCCTGGAGATGGGGCAGTATGTCCTACAATGAGCAGTTCTTC.

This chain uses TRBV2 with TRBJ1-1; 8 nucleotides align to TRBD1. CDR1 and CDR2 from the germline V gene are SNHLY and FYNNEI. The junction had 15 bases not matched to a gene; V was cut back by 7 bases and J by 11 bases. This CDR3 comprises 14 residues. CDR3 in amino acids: CASIEGTGPAGAFF. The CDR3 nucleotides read TGTGCCAGCATCGAGGGGACAGGTCCCGCGGGGGCTTTCTTT.

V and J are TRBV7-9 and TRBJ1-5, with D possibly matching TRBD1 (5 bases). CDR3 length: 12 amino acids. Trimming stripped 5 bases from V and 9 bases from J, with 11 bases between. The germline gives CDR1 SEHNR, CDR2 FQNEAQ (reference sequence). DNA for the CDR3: TGTGCCAGCAGCAACCAAAGGGGGCCCCAGCATTTT. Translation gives CASSNQRGPQHF.

The CDR3 coding sequence is TGTGCCAGCAGTGGGACGGGACAGGGGGTGTGGACAGATACGCAGTATTTT. Translation gives CASSGTGQGVWTDTQYF. The chain joins TRBV25-1 to TRBJ2-3, with 11 bases lining up with TRBD1. Trimming cost V 4 bases and J 3 bases; bases outside gene matches: 9. This CDR3 has 17 amino acids. The germline gives CDR1 MGHDK, CDR2 SYGVNS.